This T cell receptor (beta chain) was captured in a study of Graves' ophthalmopathy and Graves' hyperthyroidism. Points on this clonotype: Its matching antigen is unknown.

CDR3 length: 14 residues. The ends were cut back, 1 base at V and 4 bases at J, with 9 bases in the middle. Looked up from germline, CDR1 is MNHEY and CDR2 is SMNVEV (reference sequence). Hyperthyroidism was new, under 2 months, in patients aged 18 to 65. General study points: At 70.59% sensitivity and 72.22% specificity, the model predicted progression of the ophthalmopathy.

TCR beta CDR3 regions were amplified from RNA transcripts. The first-round RT-PCR employed HTBI primers together with the Qiagen OneStep RT-PCR kit. A multiplex PCR was then performed as the second round. TCRdb re-called the multiplex PCR reads with MiXCR, one entry per CDR3 protein. The repertoire has around 520,000 distinct CDR3 sequences, approximately 35% of them found once; the top ten carry about 4.2%. The genes are TRBV27 and TRBJ2-3; D is perhaps TRBD2 (6 bases). The specimen sequenced was peripheral blood or thyroid tissue (not recorded which). The TCR comes from an adult man with Graves' hyperthyroidism. Here the CDR3 reads CASSLWGDADTQYF. As DNA, the CDR3 is TGTGCCAGCAGTTTATGGGGGGACGCAGATACGCAGTATTTT.